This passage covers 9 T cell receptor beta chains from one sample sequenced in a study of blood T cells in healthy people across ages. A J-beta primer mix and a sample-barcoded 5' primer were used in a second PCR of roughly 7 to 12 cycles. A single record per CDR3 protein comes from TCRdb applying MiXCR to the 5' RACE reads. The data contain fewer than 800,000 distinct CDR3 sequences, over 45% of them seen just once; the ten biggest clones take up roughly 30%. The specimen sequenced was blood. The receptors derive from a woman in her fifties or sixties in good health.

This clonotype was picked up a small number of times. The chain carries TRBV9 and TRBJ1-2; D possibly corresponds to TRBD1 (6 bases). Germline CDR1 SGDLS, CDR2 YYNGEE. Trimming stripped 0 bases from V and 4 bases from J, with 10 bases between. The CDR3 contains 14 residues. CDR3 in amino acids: CASSVGGGSYGYTF. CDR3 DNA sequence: TGTGCCAGCAGCGTAGGAGGGGGGAGCTATGGCTACACCTTC.

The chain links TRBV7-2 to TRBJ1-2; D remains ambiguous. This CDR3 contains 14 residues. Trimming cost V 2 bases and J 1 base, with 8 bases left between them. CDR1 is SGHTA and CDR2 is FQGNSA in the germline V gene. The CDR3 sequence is CASSLKWINYGYTF. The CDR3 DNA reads TGTGCCAGCAGCTTAAAGTGGATTAACTATGGCTACACCTTC.

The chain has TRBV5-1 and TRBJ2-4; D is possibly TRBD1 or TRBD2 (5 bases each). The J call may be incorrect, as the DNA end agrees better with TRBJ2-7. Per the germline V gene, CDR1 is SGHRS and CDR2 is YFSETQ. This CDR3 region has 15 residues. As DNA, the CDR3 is TGCGCCAGCAGCTTGGCAGGGACCCCTCTGGGCGAGCAGTACTTC. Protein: CASSLAGTPLGEQYF.

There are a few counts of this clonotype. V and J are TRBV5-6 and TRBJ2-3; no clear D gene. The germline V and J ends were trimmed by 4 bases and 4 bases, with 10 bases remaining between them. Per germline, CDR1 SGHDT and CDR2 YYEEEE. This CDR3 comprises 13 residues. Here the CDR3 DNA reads TGTGCCAGCAGCCTACACCCTTCAGATACGCAGTATTTT. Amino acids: CASSLHPSDTQYF.

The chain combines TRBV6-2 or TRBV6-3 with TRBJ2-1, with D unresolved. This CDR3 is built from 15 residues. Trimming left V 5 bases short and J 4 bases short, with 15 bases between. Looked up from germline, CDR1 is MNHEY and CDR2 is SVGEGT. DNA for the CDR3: TGTGCCAGCAGTACAGCTGGGCTGATATACAATGAGCAGTTCTTC. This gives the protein CASSTAGLIYNEQFF.

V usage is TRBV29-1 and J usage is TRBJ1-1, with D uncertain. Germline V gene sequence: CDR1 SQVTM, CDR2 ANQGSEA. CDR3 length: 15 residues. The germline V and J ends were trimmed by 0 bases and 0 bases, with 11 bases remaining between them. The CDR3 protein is CSVEEGRWVNTEAFF. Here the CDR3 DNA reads TGCAGCGTTGAAGAGGGCAGGTGGGTGAACACTGAAGCTTTCTTT.

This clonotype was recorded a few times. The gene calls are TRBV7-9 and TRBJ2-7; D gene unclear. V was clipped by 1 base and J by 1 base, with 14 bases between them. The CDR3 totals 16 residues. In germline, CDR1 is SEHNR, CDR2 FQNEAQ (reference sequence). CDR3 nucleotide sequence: TGTGCCAGCAGCTTAGGGTACACTTGGTCTTCCTACGAGCAGTACTTC. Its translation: CASSLGYTWSSYEQYF.

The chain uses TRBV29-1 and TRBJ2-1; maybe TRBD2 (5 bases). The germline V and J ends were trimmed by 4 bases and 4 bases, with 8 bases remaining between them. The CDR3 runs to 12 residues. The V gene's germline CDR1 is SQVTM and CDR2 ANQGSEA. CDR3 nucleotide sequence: TGCAGCGTTGGAGGGTTTTACAATGAGCAGTTCTTC. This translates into CSVGGFYNEQFF.

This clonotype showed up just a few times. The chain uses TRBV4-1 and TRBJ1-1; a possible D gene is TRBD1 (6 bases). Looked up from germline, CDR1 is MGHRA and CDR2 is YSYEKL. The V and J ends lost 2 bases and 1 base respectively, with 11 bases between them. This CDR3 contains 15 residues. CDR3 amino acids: CASSQLLQGNTEAFF. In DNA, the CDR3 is TGCGCCAGCAGCCAATTACTACAGGGGAACACTGAAGCTTTCTTT.